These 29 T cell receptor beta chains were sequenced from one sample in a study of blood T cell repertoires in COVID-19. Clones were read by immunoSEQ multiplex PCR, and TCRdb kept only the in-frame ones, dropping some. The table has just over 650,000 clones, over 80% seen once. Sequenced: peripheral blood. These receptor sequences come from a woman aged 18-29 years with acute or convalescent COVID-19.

In DNA form, the CDR3 reads TGTGCCAGCAGAGAAATAGGACAGAGCAATCAGCCCCAGCATTTT. It is translated as CASREIGQSNQPQHF. The V call is TRBV6-4, the J call TRBJ1-5; D might be TRBD1 (6 bases). The CDR3 length is 15 residues. Per the germline V gene, CDR1 is MRHNA and CDR2 is SNTAGT. Trimming took off 6 bases at V and 1 base at J, with 13 bases between the two ends.

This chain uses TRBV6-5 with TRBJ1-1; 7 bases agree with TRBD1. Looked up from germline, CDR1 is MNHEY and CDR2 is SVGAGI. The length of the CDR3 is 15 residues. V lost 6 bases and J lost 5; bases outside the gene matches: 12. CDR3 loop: CASSGANRGRTEAFF. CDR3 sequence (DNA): TGTGCCAGCAGCGGTGCCAACAGGGGAAGGACTGAAGCTTTCTTT.

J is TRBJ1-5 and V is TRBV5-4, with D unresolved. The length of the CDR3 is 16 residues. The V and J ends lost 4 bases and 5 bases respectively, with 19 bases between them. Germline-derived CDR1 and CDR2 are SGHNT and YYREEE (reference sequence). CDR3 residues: CASSLNPGMGDQPQHF. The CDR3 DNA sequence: TGTGCCAGCAGCCTTAACCCGGGAATGGGTGATCAGCCCCAGCATTTT.

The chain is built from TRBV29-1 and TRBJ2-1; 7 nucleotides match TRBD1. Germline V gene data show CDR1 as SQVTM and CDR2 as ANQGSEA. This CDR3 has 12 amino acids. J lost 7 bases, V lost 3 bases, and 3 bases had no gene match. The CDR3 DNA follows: TGCAGCGTTGATTCAGGGGGAAATGAGCAGTTCTTC. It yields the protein CSVDSGGNEQFF.

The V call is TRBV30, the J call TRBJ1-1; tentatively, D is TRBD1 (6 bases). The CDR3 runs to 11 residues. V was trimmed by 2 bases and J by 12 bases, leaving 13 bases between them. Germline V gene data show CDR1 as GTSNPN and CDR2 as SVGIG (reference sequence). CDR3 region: CAWSHRAEPFF. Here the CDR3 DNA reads TGTGCCTGGAGTCACAGGGCAGAACCTTTCTTT.

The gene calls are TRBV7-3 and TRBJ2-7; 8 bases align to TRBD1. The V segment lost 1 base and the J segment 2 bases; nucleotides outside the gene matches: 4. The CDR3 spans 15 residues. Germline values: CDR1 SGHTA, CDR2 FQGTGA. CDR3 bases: TGTGCCAGCAGCTTAAGACAGGGGACCACCTACGAGCAGTACTTC. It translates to CASSLRQGTTYEQYF.

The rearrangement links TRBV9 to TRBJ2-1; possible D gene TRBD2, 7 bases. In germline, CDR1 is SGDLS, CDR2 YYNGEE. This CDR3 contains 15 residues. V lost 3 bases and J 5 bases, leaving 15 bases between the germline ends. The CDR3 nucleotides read TGTGCCAGCAGCGGTTCGGGGGGCCCCGACAATGAGCAGTTCTTC. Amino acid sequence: CASSGSGGPDNEQFF.

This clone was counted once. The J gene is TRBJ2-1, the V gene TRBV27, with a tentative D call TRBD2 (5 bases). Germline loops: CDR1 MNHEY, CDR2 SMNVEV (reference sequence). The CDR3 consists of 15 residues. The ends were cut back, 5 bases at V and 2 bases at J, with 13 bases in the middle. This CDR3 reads CASSLSDSPYNEQFF. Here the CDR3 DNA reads TGTGCCAGCAGTCTTAGCGATTCCCCCTACAATGAGCAGTTCTTC.

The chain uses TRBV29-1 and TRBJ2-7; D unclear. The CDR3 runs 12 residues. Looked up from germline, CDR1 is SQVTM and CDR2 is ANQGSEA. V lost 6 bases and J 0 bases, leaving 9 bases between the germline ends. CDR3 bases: TGCAGCGTCCCGGGTCCCTCCTACGAGCAGTACTTC. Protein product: CSVPGPSYEQYF.

The CDR3 spells CASTHGGGNSPLHF. Here the CDR3 DNA reads TGTGCCAGCACCCATGGAGGCGGCAATTCACCCCTCCACTTT. The V gene is TRBV11-1, the J gene TRBJ1-6, with D unresolved. V lost 7 bases and J lost 7, with 14 bases in between. Per germline, CDR1 SGHAT and CDR2 FQDESV (reference sequence). The CDR3 has 14 amino acids.

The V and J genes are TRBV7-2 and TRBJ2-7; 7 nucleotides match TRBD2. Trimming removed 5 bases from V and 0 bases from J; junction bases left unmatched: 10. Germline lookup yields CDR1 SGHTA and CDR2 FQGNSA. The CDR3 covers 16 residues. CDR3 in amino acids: CASSRTSTGGSYEQYF. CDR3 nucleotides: TGTGCCAGCAGCCGCACCTCTACGGGGGGCTCCTACGAGCAGTACTTC. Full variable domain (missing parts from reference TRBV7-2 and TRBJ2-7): GAGVSQSPSNKVTEKGKDVELRCDPISGHTALYWYRQSLGQGLEFLIYFQGNSAPDKSGLPSDRFSAERTGGSVSTLTIQRTQQEDSAVYLCASSRTSTGGSYEQYFGPGTRLTVT.

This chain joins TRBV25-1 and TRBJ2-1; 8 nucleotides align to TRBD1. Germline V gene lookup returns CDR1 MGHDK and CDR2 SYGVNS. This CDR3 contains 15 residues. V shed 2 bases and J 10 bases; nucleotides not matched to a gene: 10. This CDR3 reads CASSEGQGLWEEQFF. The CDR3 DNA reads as TGTGCCAGCAGTGAAGGACAGGGCCTATGGGAGGAGCAGTTCTTC.

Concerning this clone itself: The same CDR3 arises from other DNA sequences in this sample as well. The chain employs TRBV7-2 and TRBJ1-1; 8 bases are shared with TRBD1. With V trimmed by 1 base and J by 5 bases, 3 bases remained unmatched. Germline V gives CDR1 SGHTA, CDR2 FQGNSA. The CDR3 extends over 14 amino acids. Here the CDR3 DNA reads TGTGCCAGCAGCTTAGACAGGGGGGGAACTGAAGCTTTCTTT. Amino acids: CASSLDRGGTEAFF.

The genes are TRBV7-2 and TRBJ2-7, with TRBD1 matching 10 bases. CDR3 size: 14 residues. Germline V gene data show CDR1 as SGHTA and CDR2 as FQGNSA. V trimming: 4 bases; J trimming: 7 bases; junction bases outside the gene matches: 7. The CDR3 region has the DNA TGTGCCAGCAGCTCCCGGGACAGGGGAAGAGAGCAGTACTTC. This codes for CASSSRDRGREQYF.

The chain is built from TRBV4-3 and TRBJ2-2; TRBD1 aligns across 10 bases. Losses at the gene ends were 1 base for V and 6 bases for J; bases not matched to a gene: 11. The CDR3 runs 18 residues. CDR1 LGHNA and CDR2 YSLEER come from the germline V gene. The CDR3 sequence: CASSQVRDRGDSSGELFF. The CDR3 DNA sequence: TGCGCCAGCAGCCAAGTCCGGGACAGGGGCGATTCGTCCGGGGAGCTGTTTTTT.

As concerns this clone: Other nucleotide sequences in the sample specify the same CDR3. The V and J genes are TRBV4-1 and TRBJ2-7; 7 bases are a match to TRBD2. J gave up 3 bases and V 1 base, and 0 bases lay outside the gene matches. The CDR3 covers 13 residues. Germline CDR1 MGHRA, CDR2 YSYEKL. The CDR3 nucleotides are TGCGCCAGCAGCCAAGGGGGGGGCTACGAGCAGTACTTC. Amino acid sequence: CASSQGGGYEQYF.

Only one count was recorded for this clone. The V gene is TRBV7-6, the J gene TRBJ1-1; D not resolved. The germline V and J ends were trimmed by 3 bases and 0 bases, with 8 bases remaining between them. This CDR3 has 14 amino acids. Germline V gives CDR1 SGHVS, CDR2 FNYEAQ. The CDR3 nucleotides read TGTGCCAGCAGCTTCGTCGACTTGAACACTGAAGCTTTCTTT. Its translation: CASSFVDLNTEAFF.

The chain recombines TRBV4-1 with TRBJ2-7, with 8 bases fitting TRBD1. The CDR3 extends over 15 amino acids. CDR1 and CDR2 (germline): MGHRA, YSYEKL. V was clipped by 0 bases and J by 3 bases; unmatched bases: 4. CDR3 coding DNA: TGCGCCAGCAGCCAAGAGCCAGGGGGCGGCTACGAGCAGTACTTC. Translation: CASSQEPGGGYEQYF.

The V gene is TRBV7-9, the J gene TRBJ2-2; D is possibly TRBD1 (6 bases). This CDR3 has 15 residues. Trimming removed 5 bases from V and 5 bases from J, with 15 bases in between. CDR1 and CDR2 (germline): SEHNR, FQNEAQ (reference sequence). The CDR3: CASSQIQGRTGELFF. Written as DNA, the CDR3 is TGTGCCAGCAGCCAGATACAGGGACGGACCGGGGAGCTGTTTTTT.

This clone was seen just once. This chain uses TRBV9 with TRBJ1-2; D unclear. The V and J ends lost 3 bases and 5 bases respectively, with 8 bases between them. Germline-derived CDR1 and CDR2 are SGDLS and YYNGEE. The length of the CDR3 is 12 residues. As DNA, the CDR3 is TGTGCCAGCAGCGCTATGAGGTATGGCTACACCTTC. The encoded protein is CASSAMRYGYTF.

CDR3 sequence reads: CATSDKGGETQYF. The DNA for the CDR3 is TGTGCCACCTCGGACAAGGGTGGGGAGACCCAGTACTTC. The rearrangement links TRBV6-5 to TRBJ2-5; D may be TRBD1 (5 bases). Germline CDR1 is MNHEY and CDR2 is SVGAGI. CDR3 length equals 13 residues. Trimming removed 10 bases from V and 5 bases from J, with 17 bases in between.

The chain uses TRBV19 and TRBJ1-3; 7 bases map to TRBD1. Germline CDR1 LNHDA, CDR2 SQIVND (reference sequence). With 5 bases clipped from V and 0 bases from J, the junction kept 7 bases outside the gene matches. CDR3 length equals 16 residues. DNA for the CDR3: TGTGCCAGTAGTGTGTTAGGGGGCGTCTCTGGAAACACCATATATTTT. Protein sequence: CASSVLGGVSGNTIYF.

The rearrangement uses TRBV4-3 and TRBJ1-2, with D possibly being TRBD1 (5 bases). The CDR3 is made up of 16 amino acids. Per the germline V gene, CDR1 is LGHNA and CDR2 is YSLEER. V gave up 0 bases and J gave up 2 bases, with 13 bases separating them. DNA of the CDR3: TGCGCCAGCAGCCAAGATTTCGGGGGACTGAACTATGGCTACACCTTC. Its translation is CASSQDFGGLNYGYTF.

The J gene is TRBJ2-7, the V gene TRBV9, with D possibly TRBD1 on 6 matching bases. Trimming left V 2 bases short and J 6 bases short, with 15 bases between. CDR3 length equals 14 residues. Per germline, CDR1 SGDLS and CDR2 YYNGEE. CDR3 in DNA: TGTGCCAGCAGCGTTGGGCCAGGGGCTCCCGAGCAGTACTTC. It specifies CASSVGPGAPEQYF.

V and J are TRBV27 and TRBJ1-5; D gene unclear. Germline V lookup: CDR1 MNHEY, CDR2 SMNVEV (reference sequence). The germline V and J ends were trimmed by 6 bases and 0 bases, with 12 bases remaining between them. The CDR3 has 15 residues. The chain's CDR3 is CASSPQRYSNQPQHF. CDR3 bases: TGTGCCAGCAGCCCGCAGAGGTATAGCAATCAGCCCCAGCATTTT.

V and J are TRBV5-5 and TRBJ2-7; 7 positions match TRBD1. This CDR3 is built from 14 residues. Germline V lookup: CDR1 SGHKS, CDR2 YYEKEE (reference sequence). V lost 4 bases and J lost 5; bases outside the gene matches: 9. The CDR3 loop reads CASSAPTGLHEQYF. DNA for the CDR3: TGTGCCAGCAGCGCCCCGACAGGGTTGCACGAGCAGTACTTC.

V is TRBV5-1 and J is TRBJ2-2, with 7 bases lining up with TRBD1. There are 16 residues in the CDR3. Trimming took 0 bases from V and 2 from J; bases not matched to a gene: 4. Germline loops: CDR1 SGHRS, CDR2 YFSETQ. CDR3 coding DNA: TGCGCCAGCAGCTTGGTTACAGGGGACAACACCGGGGAGCTGTTTTTT. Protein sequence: CASSLVTGDNTGELFF.

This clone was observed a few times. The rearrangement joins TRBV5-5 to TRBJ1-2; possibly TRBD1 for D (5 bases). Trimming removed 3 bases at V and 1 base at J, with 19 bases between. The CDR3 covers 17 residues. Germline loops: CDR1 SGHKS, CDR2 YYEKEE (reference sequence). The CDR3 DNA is TGTGCCAGCAGCTCCTTGGAGGGGTTGTTAGTTAACTATGGCTACACCTTC. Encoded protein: CASSSLEGLLVNYGYTF.

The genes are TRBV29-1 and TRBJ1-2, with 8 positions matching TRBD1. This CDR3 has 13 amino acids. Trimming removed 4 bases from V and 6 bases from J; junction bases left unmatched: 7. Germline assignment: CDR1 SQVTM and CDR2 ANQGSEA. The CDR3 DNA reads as TGCAGCGTTGGCATACAGGGGGACCATGGCTACACCTTC. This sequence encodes CSVGIQGDHGYTF. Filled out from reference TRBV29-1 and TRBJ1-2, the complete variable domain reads SAVISQKPSRDICQRGTSLTIQCQVDSQVTMMFWYRQQPGQSLTLIATANQGSEATYESGFVIDKFPISRPNLTFSTLTVSNMSPEDSSIYLCSVGIQGDHGYTFGSGTRLTVV.